The rows below give T cell receptor beta chains drawn from one sample of a study of CD8 T cells in Susac syndrome. TCRdb ran MiXCR on the immunoSEQ multiplex PCR reads and lists one entry per CDR3 protein. Of approximately 190,000 distinct CDR3 sequences in the sample, over 85% were seen once. The sequencing sample was made of CD4+ T cells from PBMCs. The receptors come from a human donor in good health. CDR3s include the opening cysteine and the closing phenylalanine or tryptophan. The D gene is left open where the match is weak. Size values are once, few and many counts, or a class for expanded clones, and some rows have none.

J gene	D gene	clone size	V gene	CDR3 DNA	CDR3 protein
TRBJ1-2	-	-	TRBV12-5	TGTGCTAGTGGTTTGGACAGCTCCGGCTACACCTTC	CASGLDSSGYTF
TRBJ2-3	-	-	TRBV6-6	TGTGCCAGCAGGCCTGTGGGGTCCACAGATACGCAGTATTTT	CASRPVGSTDTQYF
TRBJ1-6	-	-	TRBV5-1	TGCGCCAGCAGCACCGGGGGGAGCTCCTATAATTCACCCCTCCACTTT	CASSTGGSSYNSPLHF
TRBJ2-7	-	-	TRBV5-1	TGCGCCAGCAGCGAGGGACCGCTTCAAACGCAGTACTTC	CASSEGPLQTQYF
TRBJ2-2	-	-	TRBV6-1	TGTGCCAGCAGTGAAGCGTATAACACCGGGGAGCTGTTTTTT	CASSEAYNTGELFF
TRBJ1-1	-	-	TRBV5-1	TGCGCCAGCAGCTTGGGGTCCCGGGCTGCGAACACTGAAGCTTTCTTT	CASSLGSRAANTEAFF
TRBJ2-4	-	-	TRBV4-3	TGCGCCAGCAGCCCAGACCTCGGAGTCTTAGCCAAAAACATTCAGTACTTC	CASSPDLGVLAKNIQYF
TRBJ1-2	TRBD1	once	TRBV7-8	TGTGCCAGCGGCAGGGACAGGGCTAATGGCTACACCTTC	CASGRDRANGYTF
TRBJ2-3	TRBD1	-	TRBV20-1	TGCAGTGCTAGGACAGGGGGCGGTACGCAGTATTTT	CSARTGGGTQYF
TRBJ2-2	-	-	TRBV2	TGTGCCAGCATGTTTGAAGGCGTGGGCACCGGGGAGCTGTTTTTT	CASMFEGVGTGELFF
TRBJ2-3	TRBD2	-	TRBV7-3	TGTGCCAGCAGCGAGACTAGCGGCCGCACAGATACGCAGTATTTT	CASSETSGRTDTQYF
TRBJ1-5	TRBD1	-	TRBV5-1	TGCGCCAGCAGCTTAGGACAGGGGACTACTCAGCCCCAGCATTTT	CASSLGQGTTQPQHF
TRBJ1-1	TRBD1	-	TRBV28	TGTGCCAGCAGTTTAGGTGGGACAGGGCCGAACACTGAAGCTTTCTTT	CASSLGGTGPNTEAFF
TRBJ1-2	-	-	TRBV6-5	TGTGCCAGCAGTTACGATGGTGGAGCCCAGGGGGGCTACACCTTC	CASSYDGGAQGGYTF
TRBJ2-5	-	-	TRBV19	TGTGCCAGTAGTATACCACAGGGTCGCGGAGAGACCCAGTACTTC	CASSIPQGRGETQYF
TRBJ2-5	-	few	TRBV5-1	TGCGCCAGCAGCGGAGGGGGGCTCCAAGAGACCCAGTACTTC	CASSGGGLQETQYF
TRBJ1-6	TRBD1	-	TRBV29-1	TGCAGCGTTAGGACAGGAACGAATTCACCCCTCCACTTT	CSVRTGTNSPLHF
TRBJ2-5	-	-	TRBV19	TGTGCCAGTAGACAGGGCGATGAGACCCAGTACTTC	CASRQGDETQYF
TRBJ2-5	-	-	TRBV28	TGTGCCAGCAGTACCAGAGGCGGGGCCATGCAAGAGGCCCAGTACTTC	CASSTRGGAMQEAQYF
TRBJ2-4	TRBD2	-	TRBV28	TGTGCCAGCAGTTTGGTAGCGGGGGTGTCCAAAAACATTCAGTACTTC	CASSLVAGVSKNIQYF
TRBJ1-2	-	-	TRBV12-3/TRBV12-4	TGTGCCAGCAGTTTACCAGGCCACGGCTACACCTTC	CASSLPGHGYTF
TRBJ2-7	-	few	TRBV5-1	TGCGCCAGCAGCTTGGGGCAGTCCTACGAGCAGTACTTC	CASSLGQSYEQYF
TRBJ2-7	-	-	TRBV7-8	TGTGCCAGCAGCCGCGGGACAGACTACGAGCAGTACTTC	CASSRGTDYEQYF
TRBJ1-1	-	-	TRBV29-1	TGCAGCGTTTCGGGAGGGGGTAACACTGAAGCTTTCTTT	CSVSGGGNTEAFF
TRBJ2-1	-	-	TRBV6-2/TRBV6-3	TGTGCCAGCAGCCGACTAGTCAATGAGCAGTTCTTC	CASSRLVNEQFF
TRBJ2-2	-	-	TRBV14	TGTGCCAGCAGCCAAGAACAGGGGAACACCGGGGAGCTGTTTTTT	CASSQEQGNTGELFF
TRBJ2-3	TRBD2	few	TRBV2	TGTGCCAGCAGGCGGGGGAGCACAGATACGCAGTATTTT	CASRRGSTDTQYF
TRBJ2-7	TRBD1	-	TRBV19	TGTGCCAGTAGAACAGGGGAATCCTACGAGCAGTACTTC	CASRTGESYEQYF
TRBJ1-2	TRBD1	-	TRBV29-1	TGCAGCGTTGAAGAGGACAGGATACATGGCTACACCTTC	CSVEEDRIHGYTF
TRBJ2-3	TRBD2	-	TRBV15	TGTGCCACCAGCAGAGTGGATAGCGGGGGGCGATCTAGCACAGATACGCAGTATTTT	CATSRVDSGGRSSTDTQYF
TRBJ1-2	TRBD1	-	TRBV12-3/TRBV12-4	TGTGCCAGCAGTTTAGCCCGTACAGGGGCGTTTCGGTATGGCTACACCTTC	CASSLARTGAFRYGYTF
TRBJ1-1	TRBD1	-	TRBV11-2	TGTGCCAGCACCCCGGGACAGGGCCACACTGAAGCTTTCTTT	CASTPGQGHTEAFF
TRBJ2-7	TRBD1	-	TRBV28	TGTGCCAGCAGTTGGGCCGGGACAGGGCTCCGCGAGCAGTACTTC	CASSWAGTGLREQYF
TRBJ1-1	-	-	TRBV27	TGTGCCAGCAGTTTAAGGGGGGGGTCGGGACAAGCTTTCTTT	CASSLRGGSGQAFF
TRBJ2-2	-	-	TRBV9	TGTGCCAGCAGCGAAATAGTTACCGGGGAGCTGTTTTTT	CASSEIVTGELFF
TRBJ1-2	-	-	TRBV29-1	TGCAGCGTTGGCCAGGGCAATAACTATGGCTACACCTTC	CSVGQGNNYGYTF
TRBJ2-5	-	once	TRBV6-2/TRBV6-3	TGTGCCAGCAGTTACTCAGGAGAGACCCAGTACTTC	CASSYSGETQYF
TRBJ2-3	TRBD2	-	TRBV9	TGTGCCAGCAACATAGCGGGGGGCCTTAGCACAGATACGCAGTATTTT	CASNIAGGLSTDTQYF
TRBJ1-2	TRBD1	-	TRBV20-1	TGCAGTGCCGCAGGGGGATCTTATGGCTACACCTTC	CSAAGGSYGYTF
TRBJ2-2	-	once	TRBV20-1	TGCAGTGCTAGAGATGATGGGGGGACAGAGGCGAACACCGGGGAGCTGTTTTTT	CSARDDGGTEANTGELFF
TRBJ1-5	TRBD1	-	TRBV12-3/TRBV12-4	TGTGCCAGCAGTAGGGGACAGAGGGCTGTCCAGCCCCAGCATTTT	CASSRGQRAVQPQHF
TRBJ1-6	TRBD1	-	TRBV20-1	TGCAGTGCTAGGGGGACAGTCTCCTATAATTCACCCCTCCACTTT	CSARGTVSYNSPLHF